This T cell receptor (beta chain) was captured in a study of T cells in Graves' hyperthyroidism and ophthalmopathy. Amplification of TCR beta CDR3 regions used RNA as the template. A first-round RT-PCR of the TCR CDR3 used the HTBI primer set. TCRdb fed the multiplex PCR reads into MiXCR, producing one record per CDR3 protein. The data contain 350,000 to 400,000 distinct CDR3 sequences, 14% to 15% of them singletons. There are 13 residues in the CDR3. Germline V gene lookup returns CDR1 KGHSH and CDR2 LQKENI. The ends were cut back, 1 base at V and 7 bases at J, with 7 bases in the middle. This clonotype was observed a few times.

The sample taken for sequencing was blood. The chain couples TRBV18 to TRBJ2-2; no reliable D call. This receptor was obtained from a woman aged 25 to 39 with Graves' hyperthyroidism. In DNA, the CDR3 is TGTGCCAGCTCACCACGCGAGAACGGGGAGCTGTTTTTT. It specifies CASSPRENGELFF.